The 20 T cell receptor beta chains below come from one sample, sequenced in a study of cytomegalovirus exposure and HLA in healthy donors. Amplification used 60 Vbeta primers and 13 Jbeta primers. The assay was immunoSEQ multiplex PCR, and TCRdb's table has in-frame clones only and misses some. This sample has roughly 66,000 clones, with roughly 79% found just once. What was sequenced was PBMCs. All receptors derive from a man in his fifties or sixties in good health and CMV-seronegative.

This chain joins TRBV6-6 and TRBJ1-2; no definite D call. The germline gives CDR1 MNHNY, CDR2 SVGAGI (reference sequence). This CDR3 has 12 residues. V was shortened by 2 bases and J by 8 bases, with 9 bases between the two germline ends. Here the CDR3 reads CASSYGQGGYTF. Here the CDR3 DNA reads TGTGCCAGCAGTTACGGGCAAGGAGGCTACACCTTC.

This clone turned up a few times. The chain carries TRBV28 and TRBJ2-1, with 8 bases fitting TRBD2. The CDR3 extends over 14 amino acids. Germline trimming cut 2 bases from V and 7 bases from J; bases unmatched to any gene: 4. Per the germline V gene, CDR1 is MDHEN and CDR2 is SYDVKM. The CDR3 protein is CASSLGTSGNEQFF. The CDR3 nucleotides are TGTGCCAGCAGTTTAGGCACTAGCGGTAATGAGCAGTTCTTC.

This chain uses TRBV5-4 with TRBJ2-7, with 10 nucleotides matching TRBD1. V gave up 0 bases and J gave up 6 bases; unmatched junction bases: 9. CDR3 length equals 16 residues. CDR1 and CDR2 from the germline V gene are SGHNT and YYREEE (reference sequence). CDR3 bases: TGTGCCAGCAGCTTGGCAGACAGGGGGCTAGGAGGCGAGCAGTACTTC. It encodes CASSLADRGLGGEQYF.

The rearrangement links TRBV11-3 to TRBJ2-1, with 14 bases that match TRBD2. The CDR3 is 15 amino acids. Germline V gives CDR1 SGHNT, CDR2 YENEEA. V lost 8 bases, J lost 2 bases, and 2 bases stayed unmatched. The CDR3 is CASGTSGRPYNEQFF. The CDR3 DNA reads TGTGCCAGCGGGACTAGCGGGAGACCCTACAATGAGCAGTTCTTC.

DNA of the CDR3: TGCGCCAGCAGCCCCGGGTCGTTCATGAACACTGAAGCTTTCTTT. Translation: CASSPGSFMNTEAFF. The rearrangement uses TRBV5-1 and TRBJ1-1, with no clear D. V was trimmed by 4 bases and J by 0 bases, leaving 13 bases between them. Germline lookup yields CDR1 SGHRS and CDR2 YFSETQ. This CDR3 region has 15 residues.

The chain uses TRBV25-1 and TRBJ1-1; no clear D. There are 12 residues in the CDR3. V lost 2 bases, J lost 6 bases, and 7 bases lay in between. CDR1 and CDR2 from the germline V gene are MGHDK and SYGVNS. In DNA, the CDR3 is TGTGCCAGCAGTGAAGATGGAGCTGAAGCTTTCTTT. Translated, it gives CASSEDGAEAFF. Drawing the rest from reference TRBV25-1 and TRBJ1-1, the complete variable domain is EADIYQTPRYLVIGTGKKITLECSQTMGHDKMYWYQQDPGMELHLIHYSYGVNSTEKGDLSSESTVSRIRTEHFPLTLESARPSHTSQYLCASSEDGAEAFFGQGTRLTVV.

The chain couples TRBV29-1 to TRBJ2-3; D may be TRBD2 (5 bases). CDR1 is SQVTM and CDR2 is ANQGSEA in the germline V gene. V was shortened by 6 bases and J by 0 bases, with 16 bases between the two germline ends. The CDR3 is 15 amino acids. Here the CDR3 DNA reads TGCAGCGTAGCGACGGGATTGTCTAGCACAGATACGCAGTATTTT. This encodes CSVATGLSSTDTQYF.

This clone came up a few times. The chain uses TRBV5-1 and TRBJ1-2; D may be TRBD1 (6 bases). The CDR3 extends over 18 amino acids. Trimming took 6 bases from V and 4 from J, leaving 28 bases between them. Germline CDR1 reads SGHRS; CDR2 reads YFSETQ. CDR3 bases: TGCGCCAGCACCCCCACCCCCCAACAGGGTGGAGGTATCTATGGCTACACCTTC. Its protein product is CASTPTPQQGGGIYGYTF.

The rearrangement links TRBV18 to TRBJ1-2; TRBD1 aligns across 12 bases. There are 15 residues in the CDR3. J gave up 8 bases and V 0 bases, and 4 bases lay outside the gene matches. Per the germline V gene, CDR1 is KGHSH and CDR2 is LQKENI. The CDR3 sequence is CASSPPGTGGGGYTF. CDR3 nucleotide sequence: TGTGCCAGCTCACCACCCGGGACAGGGGGCGGAGGCTACACCTTC.

In this sample, this clone turned up a few times. The chain is built from TRBV28 and TRBJ1-5, with unresolved D. CDR3 length: 15 residues. Germline CDR1 MDHEN, CDR2 SYDVKM. V shed 1 base and J shed 2 bases, with 9 bases lying between them. CDR3 protein: CASSLSSLGNQPQHF. The CDR3 DNA sequence: TGTGCCAGCAGTTTATCAAGTTTAGGCAATCAGCCCCAGCATTTT.

This clone was counted once. The sample holds other DNA sequences that translate to the same CDR3. The chain links TRBV5-6 to TRBJ1-5, with unresolved D. This CDR3 is built from 15 residues. Germline V lookup: CDR1 SGHDT, CDR2 YYEEEE. V shed 4 bases and J shed 5 bases, with 16 bases lying between them. The CDR3 protein is CASSELAGRDQPQHF. The CDR3 region has the DNA TGTGCCAGCAGCGAACTCGCCGGGAGGGATCAGCCCCAGCATTTT.

This clone was seen only once. The chain carries TRBV6-5 and TRBJ1-2; weak D call: TRBD1 (5 bases). Looked up from germline, CDR1 is MNHEY and CDR2 is SVGAGI. V shed 8 bases and J shed 11 bases, with 15 bases lying between them. The CDR3 sequence is 11 residues long. The CDR3 spells CASRSRVFYTF. In DNA, the CDR3 is TGTGCCAGCCGCAGCAGGGTGTTTTACACCTTC.

This chain uses TRBV27 with TRBJ1-2, with a possible D match to TRBD1 (5 bases). This CDR3 comprises 13 residues. The germline gives CDR1 MNHEY, CDR2 SMNVEV (reference sequence). V dropped 5 bases and J dropped 8 bases, with 15 bases sitting between them. CDR3 sequence: CASSPAPRGGYTF. The CDR3 nucleotides are TGTGCCAGCAGTCCCGCCCCTCGGGGGGGCTACACCTTC.

The chain is built from TRBV9 and TRBJ1-3; TRBD1 agrees at 10 bases. V dropped 0 bases and J dropped 0; count of bases not matched to a gene: 6. The germline V gene has CDR1 SGDLS and CDR2 YYNGEE. There are 18 residues in the CDR3. The CDR3 coding sequence is TGTGCCAGCAGCGTAGGGGCGGGACAGGGGTCCTCTGGAAACACCATATATTTT. Amino acids: CASSVGAGQGSSGNTIYF.

The genes are TRBV29-1 and TRBJ2-2; TRBD1 agrees at 8 bases. This CDR3 is built from 14 residues. J was trimmed by 6 bases and V by 4 bases; bases with no gene match: 7. Germline CDR1 SQVTM, CDR2 ANQGSEA. CDR3 nucleotide sequence: TGCAGCGTTGGGGGGGACAGGACCCCCGGGGAGCTGTTTTTT. It yields the protein CSVGGDRTPGELFF.

V usage is TRBV19 and J usage is TRBJ1-3; 10 bases map to TRBD1. Germline V CDR1 and CDR2: LNHDA, SQIVND (reference sequence). The CDR3 is 18 amino acids. V was pared by 5 bases and J by 0 bases, with 10 bases of the junction left unmatched. CDR3 protein: CASSFDRGRGASGNTIYF. The DNA for the CDR3 is TGTGCCAGTAGTTTCGACAGGGGGCGAGGGGCCTCTGGAAACACCATATATTTT. Full variable domain (missing parts from reference TRBV19 and TRBJ1-3): DGGITQSPKYLFRKEGQNVTLSCEQNLNHDAMYWYRQDPGQGLRLIYYSQIVNDFQKGDIAEGYSVSREKKESFPLTVTSAQKNPTAFYLCASSFDRGRGASGNTIYFGEGSWLTVV.

This clone appeared a few times. Other DNA sequences from this sample encode an identical CDR3 as well. J is TRBJ1-1 and V is TRBV6-5, with D tentatively TRBD1 (5 bases). The CDR3 runs 14 residues. V shed 0 bases and J shed 3 bases, with 8 bases lying between them. Germline CDR1 is MNHEY and CDR2 is SVGAGI. The CDR3: CASSYSWGDTEAFF. The CDR3 bases are TGTGCCAGCAGTTACTCGTGGGGCGACACTGAAGCTTTCTTT.

The chain's CDR3 is CASSPRGRGGARNEQFF. CDR3 DNA: TGTGCCAGCAGCCCCCGAGGGCGCGGGGGGGCCCGGAATGAGCAGTTCTTC. V gene TRBV7-2 combines with J gene TRBJ2-1, with 9 bases that match TRBD2. The germline gives CDR1 SGHTA, CDR2 FQGNSA. V trimming: 5 bases; J trimming: 7 bases; junction bases outside the gene matches: 15. This CDR3 comprises 17 residues.

The chain is built from TRBV6-1 and TRBJ1-2; D is possibly TRBD1 (6 bases). Per germline, CDR1 MNHNS and CDR2 SASEGT. With 6 bases removed from V and 2 bases from J, the gap between germline ends came to 13 bases. The CDR3 has 14 amino acids. CDR3 in DNA: TGTGCCAGCAGCCCTGGGAGGGGGAACTATGGCTACACCTTC. Translation: CASSPGRGNYGYTF.

The chain couples TRBV2 to TRBJ2-2; no clear D gene. The V and J ends lost 4 bases and 3 bases respectively, with 3 bases between them. Germline-derived CDR1 and CDR2 are SNHLY and FYNNEI. The CDR3 has 12 amino acids. The chain's CDR3 is CASSADTGELFF. DNA of the CDR3: TGTGCCAGCAGTGCTGACACCGGGGAGCTGTTTTTT.